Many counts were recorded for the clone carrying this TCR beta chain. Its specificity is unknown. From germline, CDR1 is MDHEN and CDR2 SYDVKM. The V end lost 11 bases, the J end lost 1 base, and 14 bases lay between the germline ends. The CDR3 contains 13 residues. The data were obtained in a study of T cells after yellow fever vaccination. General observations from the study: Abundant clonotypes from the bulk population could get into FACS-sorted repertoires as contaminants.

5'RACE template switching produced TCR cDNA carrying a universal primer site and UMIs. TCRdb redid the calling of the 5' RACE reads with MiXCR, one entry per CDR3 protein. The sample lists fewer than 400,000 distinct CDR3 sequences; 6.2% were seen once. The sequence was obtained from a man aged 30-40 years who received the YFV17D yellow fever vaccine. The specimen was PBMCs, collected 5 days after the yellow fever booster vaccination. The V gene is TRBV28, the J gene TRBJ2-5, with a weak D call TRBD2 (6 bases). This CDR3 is CASMKRAQETQYF. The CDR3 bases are TGTGCCTCCATGAAGCGGGCCCAAGAGACCCAGTACTTC.